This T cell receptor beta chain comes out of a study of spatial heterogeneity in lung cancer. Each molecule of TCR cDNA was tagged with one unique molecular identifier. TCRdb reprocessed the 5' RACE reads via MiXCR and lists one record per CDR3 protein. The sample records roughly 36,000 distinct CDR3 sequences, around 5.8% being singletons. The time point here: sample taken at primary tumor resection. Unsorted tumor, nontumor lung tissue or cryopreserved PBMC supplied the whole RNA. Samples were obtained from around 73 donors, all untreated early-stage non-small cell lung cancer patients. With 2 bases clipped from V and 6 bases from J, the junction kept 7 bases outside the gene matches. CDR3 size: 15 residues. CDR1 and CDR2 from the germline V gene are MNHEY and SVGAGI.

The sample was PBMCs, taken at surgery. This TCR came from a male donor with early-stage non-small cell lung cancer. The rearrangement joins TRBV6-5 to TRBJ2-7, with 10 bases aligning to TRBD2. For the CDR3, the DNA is TGTGCCAGCAGTTACAGCGGGGGGGCAATCTTCGAGCAGTACTTC. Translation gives CASSYSGGAIFEQYF.